Following are 26 T cell receptor beta chains from one sample sequenced in a study of blood T cell repertoires in COVID-19 (dated by TCRdb to the early 2020s). The library was generated by the immunoSEQ multiplex PCR assay. Held by TCRdb, this immuneACCESS table contains in-frame sequences only and omits some clones. Under half of the omission traces to an unresolved V gene where checked; the cause of the rest is unknown. The sample has tens of thousands of clones on record, over 65% of them singletons. About 14% of the sample comes from the top ten. Sequenced material: peripheral blood. The receptor source for this set is a man in his fifties or sixties with COVID-19, enrolled during active disease.

This chain uses TRBV5-4 with TRBJ2-7; a weak D match, TRBD2 (6 bases). Germline CDR1 is SGHNT and CDR2 is YYREEE (reference sequence). This CDR3 is built from 14 residues. Trimming took off 4 bases at V and 6 bases at J, with 17 bases between the two ends. The CDR3 DNA is TGTGCCAGCAGCCCAAGGAGGGTAGGAGGCGAGCAGTACTTC. It is translated as CASSPRRVGGEQYF.

Only a few counts were recorded for this clone. The gene calls are TRBV11-1 and TRBJ2-5, with D maybe TRBD2 (5 bases). Germline V CDR1 and CDR2: SGHAT, FQDESV (reference sequence). The CDR3 consists of 15 residues. V was cut by 3 bases and J by 5 bases, with 16 bases left in between. Here the CDR3 DNA reads TGTGCCAGCAGCTTCCGAGGGAATACTGGGGAGACCCAGTACTTC. Its protein is CASSFRGNTGETQYF. Full variable domain (rest looked up from reference TRBV11-1 and TRBJ2-5): EAEVAQSPRYKITEKSQAVAFWCDPISGHATLYWYRQILGQGPELLVQFQDESVVDDSQLPKDRFSAERLKGVDSTLKIQPAELGDSAMYLCASSFRGNTGETQYFGPGTRLLVL.

The rearrangement joins TRBV27 to TRBJ2-5; TRBD2 aligns across 12 bases. CDR3 length equals 20 residues. V lost 2 bases, J lost 5 bases, and 18 bases stayed unmatched. The germline CDR1 and CDR2 sequences are MNHEY and SMNVEV (reference sequence). The CDR3 DNA reads TGTGCCAGCAGTTTACTCTCCCCCGCTAGCGGGGGGGCCTTAGAGGAGACCCAGTACTTC. Translating it yields CASSLLSPASGGALEETQYF.

The V gene is TRBV9, the J gene TRBJ2-1, with TRBD2 matching 10 bases. The V and J ends lost 0 bases and 8 bases, in that order; junction bases with no gene match: 8. Germline values: CDR1 SGDLS, CDR2 YYNGEE. The CDR3 is made up of 16 amino acids. The DNA of the CDR3 is TGTGCCAGCAGCGTAGTTGGAGCGGGAGGGCCTCATGAGCAGTTCTTC. It translates to CASSVVGAGGPHEQFF.

The chain employs TRBV19 and TRBJ1-1; tentative D call: TRBD1 (5 bases). CDR1 LNHDA and CDR2 SQIVND come from the germline V gene (reference sequence). V gave up 8 bases and J gave up 0 bases, with 22 bases separating them. This CDR3 region has 17 residues. The DNA of the CDR3 is TGTGCCAGTGAGAACAAACTCGACAGCTACATGAACACTGAAGCTTTCTTT. Translating it yields CASENKLDSYMNTEAFF.

This clone appeared once. V usage is TRBV2 and J usage is TRBJ1-2, with D maybe TRBD1 (6 bases). The germline V and J ends were trimmed by 5 bases and 2 bases, with 9 bases remaining between them. The CDR3 length is 13 residues. In germline, CDR1 is SNHLY, CDR2 FYNNEI. The CDR3: CASSRDTNYGYTF. The CDR3, as DNA: TGTGCCAGCAGTCGGGACACAAACTATGGCTACACCTTC.

This clone was seen repeatedly, ten times or more. V gene TRBV6-5 combines with J gene TRBJ2-7; D is possibly TRBD1 (6 bases). Germline values: CDR1 MNHEY, CDR2 SVGAGI. V lost 8 bases and J lost 4, with 18 bases in between. This CDR3 is 14 amino acids long. CDR3 nucleotides: TGTGCCAGCCGCTTAGGGGGATTCGAGTACGAGCAGTACTTC. Residues: CASRLGGFEYEQYF.

This chain uses TRBV7-6 with TRBJ2-1; the match to TRBD2 covers 9 bases. Looked up from germline, CDR1 is SGHVS and CDR2 is FNYEAQ. The CDR3 contains 16 residues. Losses at the gene ends were 1 base for V and 5 bases for J; bases not matched to a gene: 6. The CDR3 spells CASSLGRLAADNEQFF. CDR3 nucleotides: TGTGCCAGCAGCTTAGGTCGACTAGCGGCCGACAATGAGCAGTTCTTC.

J is TRBJ1-1 and V is TRBV2, with D uncertain. CDR3 length equals 12 residues. Germline values: CDR1 SNHLY, CDR2 FYNNEI. V was trimmed by 10 bases and J by 5 bases, leaving 14 bases between them. Written as DNA, the CDR3 is TGTGCCACTGGGAGGGAGAAAACTGAAGCTTTCTTT. This sequence encodes CATGREKTEAFF.

V is TRBV12-3 or TRBV12-4 and J is TRBJ2-5, with D possibly matching TRBD2 (5 bases). The V and J ends lost 5 bases and 7 bases respectively, with 14 bases between them. The length of the CDR3 is 13 residues. CDR3 nucleotide sequence: TGTGCCAGCAGTGGTCGGCGGGTGGCGACCCAGTACTTC. Its translation is CASSGRRVATQYF.

The CDR3 DNA reads TGTGCCAGCAGCTTAAACGAGCTATATCAGCCCCAGCATTTT. It yields the protein CASSLNELYQPQHF. The chain recombines TRBV7-3 with TRBJ1-5; D gene uncertain. Per the germline V gene, CDR1 is SGHTA and CDR2 is FQGTGA. CDR3 length: 14 amino acids. V gave up 1 base and J gave up 5 bases, with 9 bases separating them.

The chain uses TRBV10-1 and TRBJ2-2, with 9 bases fitting TRBD1. The CDR3 has 14 residues. V gave up 7 bases and J gave up 7 bases; unmatched junction bases: 7. The germline V gene has CDR1 WNHNN and CDR2 SYGVQD (reference sequence). The CDR3 DNA reads TGCGCCAGCACCCGGGACAGGGTTGGCGGGGAGCTGTTTTTT. Its translation is CASTRDRVGGELFF.

This clone was seen only once. The gene calls are TRBV4-1 and TRBJ1-6; D may be TRBD1 (5 bases). The CDR3 runs 17 residues. The V end lost 1 base, the J end lost 0 bases, and 10 bases lay between the germline ends. Germline CDR1 MGHRA, CDR2 YSYEKL. CDR3 amino acids: CASSQAWGASYNSPLHF. The CDR3 coding sequence is TGCGCCAGCAGCCAAGCCTGGGGCGCCTCCTATAATTCACCCCTCCACTTT.

The chain employs TRBV11-3 and TRBJ2-1, with D possibly TRBD2 on 5 matching bases. The CDR3 covers 15 residues. Trimming removed 6 bases at V and 4 bases at J, with 16 bases between. Germline CDR1 is SGHNT and CDR2 is YENEEA. The CDR3 coding sequence is TGTGCCAGCAGGCCGGGAACAGACCCTTACAATGAGCAGTTCTTC. Amino acid sequence: CASRPGTDPYNEQFF.

V is TRBV5-1 and J is TRBJ2-2; weak D call: TRBD2 (5 bases). Germline lookup yields CDR1 SGHRS and CDR2 YFSETQ. Trimming took off 0 bases at V and 1 base at J, with 10 bases between the two ends. CDR3 length: 16 amino acids. In DNA, the CDR3 is TGCGCCAGCAGCTTGGGGGAGCATTTGAACACCGGGGAGCTGTTTTTT. Protein: CASSLGEHLNTGELFF.

This clone was recorded only once. The J gene is TRBJ2-1, the V gene TRBV7-9; tentative D call: TRBD1 (5 bases). The CDR3 is 11 amino acids. Germline CDR1 is SEHNR and CDR2 is FQNEAQ (reference sequence). The V end lost 6 bases, the J end lost 7 bases, and 7 bases lay between the germline ends. The CDR3: CASRNRNEQFF. In nucleotides, the CDR3 is TGTGCCAGCAGGAACAGGAATGAGCAGTTCTTC.

The J gene is TRBJ1-4, the V gene TRBV5-5; D not resolved. Germline V gene lookup returns CDR1 SGHKS and CDR2 YYEKEE (reference sequence). This CDR3 has 14 residues. Trimming cost V 0 bases and J 4 bases, with 7 bases left between them. For the CDR3, the DNA is TGTGCCAGCAGCTTGGGGCCAGGTAATGAAAAACTGTTTTTT. It codes for CASSLGPGNEKLFF.

The chain employs TRBV30 and TRBJ2-3; 10 bases match TRBD2. This CDR3 has 13 residues. Germline CDR1 and CDR2: GTSNPN and SVGIG (reference sequence). Germline trimming cut 5 bases from V and 10 bases from J; bases unmatched to any gene: 9. The CDR3 nucleotides are TGTGCCTGGGAGCGGGGGGGCCTATCTCCGCAGTATTTT. It translates to CAWERGGLSPQYF.

CDR3 amino acids: CASSLSSGTNYGYTF. Written as DNA, the CDR3 is TGTGCCAGCAGTTTAAGCTCCGGGACAAACTATGGCTACACCTTC. The V gene is TRBV28, the J gene TRBJ1-2; D is perhaps TRBD1 (6 bases). Germline V gene lookup returns CDR1 MDHEN and CDR2 SYDVKM. This CDR3 is 15 amino acids long. Trimming shortened V by 2 bases and J by 2 bases, and 12 bases separated the two germline ends.

This clone has only one observation. The gene calls are TRBV19 and TRBJ2-7; 8 bases fit TRBD1. This CDR3 spans 15 amino acids. The junction had 7 bases not matched to a gene; V was cut back by 5 bases and J by 1 base. From germline, CDR1 is LNHDA and CDR2 SQIVND (reference sequence). CDR3 bases: TGTGCCAGTAGTCTTCGCTACAGGGGGTCCTACGAGCAGTACTTC. As protein: CASSLRYRGSYEQYF.

The rearrangement links TRBV15 to TRBJ1-5; D unclear. The germline V gene encodes CDR1 LNHNV and CDR2 YYDKDF (reference sequence). There are 13 residues in the CDR3. V was shortened by 5 bases and J by 4 bases, with 9 bases between the two germline ends. The CDR3 region has the DNA TGTGCCACCAGCGGACTAGAAAATCAGCCCCAGCATTTT. This codes for CATSGLENQPQHF.

The gene calls are TRBV5-1 and TRBJ2-7; the D gene is possibly TRBD2 (5 bases). Germline V gives CDR1 SGHRS, CDR2 YFSETQ. This CDR3 spans 14 amino acids. Trimming stripped 4 bases from V and 6 bases from J, with 17 bases between. The CDR3 spells CASSLGYEGSEQYF. The DNA for the CDR3 is TGCGCCAGCAGCCTTGGCTACGAGGGATCCGAGCAGTACTTC.

The chain is built from TRBV3-1 (or the pseudogene TRBV3-2) and TRBJ2-5; D may be TRBD2 (6 bases). Per the germline V gene, CDR1 is LGHDT and CDR2 is YNNKEL (reference sequence). The V and J ends lost 4 bases and 1 base respectively, with 16 bases between them. This CDR3 region has 16 residues. Written as DNA, the CDR3 is TGTGCCAGCAGCCCCGGGCGGGGAGCTAGCCAAGAGACCCAGTACTTC. This codes for CASSPGRGASQETQYF.

This clone has a single count. The rearrangement joins TRBV28 to TRBJ2-3; TRBD1 agrees at 10 bases. Looked up from germline, CDR1 is MDHEN and CDR2 is SYDVKM. V lost 2 bases, J lost 9 bases, and 11 bases stayed unmatched. The CDR3 has 16 residues. The CDR3 region has the DNA TGTGCCAGCAGTTTACATCCGGGACAGGGGTCTACAACGCAGTATTTT. Protein product: CASSLHPGQGSTTQYF.

The chain employs TRBV11-3 and TRBJ2-7; 7 positions agree with TRBD1. Looked up from germline, CDR1 is SGHNT and CDR2 is YENEEA. CDR3 length: 14 residues. After removal of 5 bases from V and 2 bases from J, the junction contained 6 bases not matched to a gene. The CDR3 is CASSPDRAAYEQYF. CDR3 coding DNA: TGTGCCAGCAGCCCTGACAGGGCAGCCTACGAGCAGTACTTC.

This clone was counted once. This sequence joins TRBV9 and TRBJ2-3; weak D call: TRBD1 (7 bases). This CDR3 is 16 amino acids long. V lost 3 bases and J 5 bases, leaving 19 bases between the germline ends. Germline V gene sequence: CDR1 SGDLS, CDR2 YYNGEE. CDR3 DNA: TGTGCCAGCAGCGGGCGGGGACAGCGAAAGGGAGATACGCAGTATTTT. As protein: CASSGRGQRKGDTQYF.